The 20 T cell receptor beta chains listed next were all sequenced from one sample in a study of read filtering for tumor transcriptome and immune sequencing. This library used approximately 370 ng RNA and molecular barcoded adaptors spanning alpha/delta and beta/gamma chains. TCRdb reprocessed the reads via MiXCR and lists one record per CDR3 protein. The sample includes 130,000 or so distinct CDR3 sequences, less than 15% of them seen just once. The sequencing input was a population of CD138-negative cells sorted from bone marrow. The receptors stem from a donor aged 40 or over with multiple myeloma.

J is TRBJ2-1 and V is TRBV5-1; D possibly matches TRBD1 or TRBD2 (5 bases each). V was shortened by 3 bases and J by 5 bases, with 9 bases between the two germline ends. The length of the CDR3 is 13 residues. Germline V CDR1 and CDR2: SGHRS, YFSETQ. The CDR3 here is CASSSRGDNEQFF. Written as DNA, the CDR3 is TGCGCCAGCAGCTCCAGAGGGGACAATGAGCAGTTCTTC.

This clonotype has a count of ten or more. The chain combines TRBV19 with TRBJ2-7, with 10 positions matching TRBD1. The CDR3 runs 11 residues. With 11 bases clipped from V and 5 bases from J, the junction kept 3 bases outside the gene matches. Germline assignment: CDR1 LNHDA and CDR2 SQIVND (reference sequence). CDR3 amino acids: CAVGQGNEQYF. CDR3 nucleotide sequence: TGTGCCGTGGGACAGGGGAACGAGCAGTACTTC.

This clonotype was detected ten times or more. The V gene is TRBV6-5, the J gene TRBJ2-1; tentative D call: TRBD2 (5 bases). V lost 4 bases, J lost 9 bases, and 16 bases lay in between. In germline, CDR1 is MNHEY, CDR2 SVGAGI. This CDR3 is built from 14 residues. CDR3 protein: CASSSQLGIGEQFF. As DNA, the CDR3 is TGTGCCAGCAGTTCCCAACTAGGCATTGGTGAGCAGTTCTTC.

There are many counts of this clonotype. This chain connects TRBV6-2 or TRBV6-3 to TRBJ2-3; D gene unclear. The CDR3 covers 12 residues. In germline, CDR1 is MNHEY, CDR2 SVGEGT. The V end was cut by 4 bases, the J end by 9 bases, with 11 bases between. The CDR3 bases are TGTGCCAGCAGTTTGGAAGTTAAGACGCAGTATTTT. Protein sequence: CASSLEVKTQYF.

This clonotype was counted ten times or more. The rearrangement joins TRBV3-1 to TRBJ1-1, with D possibly matching TRBD1 (5 bases). Trimming pared 0 bases from V and 10 bases from J, leaving 15 bases between. This CDR3 is built from 14 residues. Germline CDR1 and CDR2: LGHDT and YNNKEL (reference sequence). CDR3 residues: CASSQDLEGRRAFF. The CDR3 nucleotides read TGTGCCAGCAGCCAAGATCTCGAGGGGCGGAGAGCTTTCTTT.

This CDR3 is CASSLPTMIAGDTGELFF. The CDR3 nucleotides are TGTGCCAGCAGCTTACCTACGATGATAGCGGGAGACACCGGGGAGCTGTTTTTT. The chain recombines TRBV7-9 with TRBJ2-2, with 9 nucleotides matching TRBD2. This CDR3 is built from 18 residues. V lost 2 bases, J lost 3 bases, and 10 bases stayed unmatched. Germline CDR1 and CDR2: SEHNR and FQNEAQ (reference sequence). Variable domain in full (rest from reference TRBV7-9 and TRBJ2-2): DTGVSQNPRHKITKRGQNVTFRCDPISEHNRLYWYRQTLGQGPEFLTYFQNEAQLEKSRLLSDRFSAERPKGSFSTLEIQRTEQGDSAMYLCASSLPTMIAGDTGELFFGEGSRLTVL.

This clonotype showed up just once. The CDR3 does not close with the conserved phenylalanine or tryptophan, likely indicating a read error. The chain recombines TRBV27 with TRBJ1-4; 8 bases map to TRBD1. CDR1 and CDR2 (germline): MNHEY, SMNVEV (reference sequence). This CDR3 comprises 15 residues. Losses at the gene ends were 5 bases for V and 3 bases for J; bases not matched to a gene: 5. In nucleotides, the CDR3 is TGTGCCAGCAGTCCCCCGGACAGGGCTAATGAAAAACTGTTTTCT. This translates into CASSPPDRANEKLFS.

This clonotype was recorded at least ten times. For the CDR3, the DNA is TGTGCCAGCAGCCAAGAAGGCGGGAGGGGGTACAATGAGCAGTTCTTC. Translation: CASSQEGGRGYNEQFF. The chain has TRBV4-2 and TRBJ2-1, with TRBD2 identical over 9 bases. CDR1 and CDR2 (germline): LGHNA, YNFKEQ. After removal of 0 bases from V and 4 bases from J, the junction contained 4 bases not matched to a gene. The CDR3 length is 16 residues.

The table lists this clonotype with many counts. The chain combines TRBV6-2 or TRBV6-3 with TRBJ2-5, with D hard to call. Germline V lookup: CDR1 MNHEY, CDR2 SVGEGT. The CDR3 has 12 amino acids. Between the trimmed V and J ends, which lost 4 bases and 1 base, there was a span of 4 bases. The CDR3 protein is CASSWGQETQYF. The CDR3 DNA is TGTGCCAGCAGTTGGGGCCAAGAGACCCAGTACTTC.

Many counts were recorded for this clonotype. V gene TRBV7-9 combines with J gene TRBJ1-2, with TRBD1 matching over 8 bases. This CDR3 region has 15 residues. CDR1 and CDR2 from the germline V gene are SEHNR and FQNEAQ (reference sequence). The J segment lost 4 bases and the V segment lost 6 bases, leaving 10 bases of the junction unmatched. The CDR3, as DNA: TGTGCCAGCAGTCATCAGGGGGCCGAAGTCTATGGCTACACCTTC. Protein sequence: CASSHQGAEVYGYTF.

This clonotype was picked up many times. DNA of the CDR3: TGTGCCAGCAGCCCTCCCCCCCGGAGGTCCTACAATGAGCAGTTCTTC. It is translated as CASSPPPRRSYNEQFF. The rearrangement links TRBV7-2 to TRBJ2-1; tentative D call: TRBD2 (5 bases). The germline CDR1 and CDR2 sequences are SGHTA and FQGNSA. V was cut by 5 bases and J by 1 base, with 15 bases left in between. This CDR3 spans 16 amino acids.

In this sample, this clonotype turned up many times. The V and J genes are TRBV27 and TRBJ2-7; possibly TRBD2 for D (7 bases). From germline, CDR1 is MNHEY and CDR2 SMNVEV (reference sequence). With 11 bases removed from V and 2 bases from J, the gap between germline ends came to 22 bases. This CDR3 comprises 15 residues. The CDR3 loop reads CASAVSGAGAYEQYF. In DNA, the CDR3 is TGTGCCTCGGCCGTCTCAGGGGCGGGAGCCTACGAGCAGTACTTC.

This clonotype was found a few times. This sequence joins TRBV12-3 or TRBV12-4 and TRBJ2-5; 10 nucleotides align to TRBD1. The CDR3 runs 16 residues. With V trimmed by 5 bases and J by 1 base, 7 bases remained unmatched. The DNA for the CDR3 is TGTGCCAGCAGTCCCAGGGGACAGGGGTCCCAAGAGACCCAGTACTTC. The encoded protein is CASSPRGQGSQETQYF.

This clonotype was seen ten or more times. The chain combines TRBV20-1 with TRBJ2-2; the D is unclear. This CDR3 comprises 14 residues. Trimming removed 3 bases from V and 3 bases from J, with 11 bases in between. Germline V gene sequence: CDR1 DFQATT, CDR2 SNEGSKA (reference sequence). CDR3 amino acids: CSASAVGDTGELFF. CDR3 sequence (DNA): TGCAGTGCTAGCGCAGTAGGCGACACCGGGGAGCTGTTTTTT.

This clonotype was counted ten times or more. This chain links TRBV7-2 with TRBJ2-3; D perhaps matches TRBD2 (5 bases). Germline-derived CDR1 and CDR2 are SGHTA and FQGNSA. This CDR3 spans 14 amino acids. The V end lost 0 bases, the J end lost 7 bases, and 11 bases lay between the germline ends. CDR3 region: CASSLARGQNTQYF. In nucleotides, the CDR3 is TGTGCCAGCAGCTTAGCGCGAGGGCAAAATACGCAGTATTTT.

With respect to this clonotype: A read error is possible here, since a much larger clone lies one base away. The chain combines TRBV6-2 or TRBV6-3 with TRBJ2-7; 10 bases line up with TRBD2. CDR1 and CDR2 (germline): MNHEY, SVGEGT. The CDR3 has 15 residues. The CDR3 region has the DNA TGTGCCAGCAGTCCGCGGACTAGCGGCAGCAACGAGCGGTACTTC. Translated, it gives CASSPRTSGSNERYF.

With regard to this clonotype: The junction departs from the called germline gene at one end, perhaps through a read error. V usage is TRBV11-3 and J usage is TRBJ2-3; D gene unclear. Per germline, CDR1 SGHNT and CDR2 YENEEA. This CDR3 spans 13 amino acids. The CDR3 here is CASSRLVSLTQYF. The CDR3 nucleotides are TGTGCCAGCAGTCGCCTAGTCTCGTTGACGCAGTATTTC.

This clonotype has at least ten counts. The chain is built from TRBV12-3 or TRBV12-4 and TRBJ2-2; 7 nucleotides agree with TRBD2. The CDR3 has 14 amino acids. Germline trimming cut 3 bases from V and 5 bases from J; bases unmatched to any gene: 3. Written as DNA, the CDR3 is TGTGCCAGCAGTTTGCGGGAGAGGACCGGGGAGCTGTTTTTT. This translates into CASSLRERTGELFF.

In regard to this clonotype: Its ends do not fully match the called genes, so a read error is possible. The rearrangement uses TRBV14 and TRBJ2-7; D is ambiguous. CDR3 length: 15 residues. Germline V gives CDR1 SGHDN, CDR2 FVKESK. CDR3 loop: CASGQYPVMPYGQYF. The DNA for the CDR3 is TGTGCCAGCGGCCAATACCCCGTTATGCCCTACGGGCAGTACTTC.

This clonotype came up many times. This chain connects TRBV12-3 or TRBV12-4 to TRBJ2-2; D remains ambiguous. Trimming cost V 11 bases and J 2 bases, with 9 bases left between them. This CDR3 is 12 amino acids long. As DNA, the CDR3 is TGTGCCGTCCCCTTTAACACCGGGGAGCTGTTTTTT. It specifies CAVPFNTGELFF.